The source of this T cell receptor (beta chain) is a study of OX40 agonist ivuxolimab in advanced cancers. Looking at the study overall: All patients had ivuxolimab intravenously every 2 weeks at 0.01 to 10 mg/kg. Those treated in dose escalation had hepatocellular carcinoma, melanoma, renal cell cancer or head and neck cancer. Overall study results and limits: Doses of 0.1 to 3.0 mg/kg were accompanied by clonal expansion of CD4+ and CD8+ blood T cells by week 6.

Profiled with immunoSEQ multiplex PCR; TCRdb holds only in-frame clones, not every one. This repertoire shows 45,000 or so clones, approximately 85% found once; its top ten account for approximately 2%. Deletions cut 2 bases from V and 0 bases from J, with 19 bases between. This CDR3 is built from 19 residues. The germline gives CDR1 SGHTA, CDR2 FQGTGA. About this clone itself: Its antigen is as yet unknown.

This clonotype was obtained from an adult with an advanced solid tumor such as melanoma, head and neck, liver or kidney cancer. The rearrangement links TRBV7-3 to TRBJ2-2; TRBD1 is a possible D gene (6 bases). The sample in question was CD4+ or CD8+ T cells sorted from blood, obtained in a trial of the OX40 agonist ivuxolimab. The DNA for the CDR3 is TGTGCCAGCAGCTTACGTTTGGGGGCCGGGGCTGCGAACACCGGGGAGCTGTTTTTT. Its protein product is CASSLRLGAGAANTGELFF.